This T cell receptor beta chain originates from a study of T cells after yellow fever vaccination (dated by TCRdb to between 2017 and 2020). As for the study more broadly: The SMART-Seq v4 Ultra Low Input RNA kit was used to prepare libraries from fractions with low cell numbers. Two healthy male donors made up the cohort, one aged 18 to 29 years and the other aged 30 to 40 years. Bulk TCR alpha and beta repertoires were sequenced longitudinally to track T-cell clones before and after primary and booster YFV17D yellow fever vaccination. Bulk PBMC replicates and cell subsets were isolated from blood drawn at multiple timepoints before and after both primary and secondary immunization. Study-level results and caveats: A small fraction of clonotypes showed up in both the CD4 and CD8 compartments, probably as a result of convergent recombination. Because the study included only a couple of donors, the extent to which the findings can be generalized is limited. Computational filtering was needed because FACS-sorted repertoires could contain abundant contaminating clonotypes from the bulk population. Compared with the primary T-cell response, the secondary T-cell response was weaker but faster, peaking on day 5 rather than day 15. After the booster, most of the clones that had expanded following primary vaccination were detected again (roughly 97% of CD4 and 80% to 90% of CD8), which suggests that memory was broadly maintained.

The treatment or condition label here, explained by the study, means: live attenuated yellow fever vaccine strain. At every blood-draw timepoint, two biological replicates of bulk PBMCs were collected. A standard Ficoll-Paque protocol was used to isolate PBMCs from peripheral blood. RNA was extracted with TriZol from bulk PBMCs, CD4 and CD8 fractions, and dextramer-positive and dextramer-negative fractions. From the cysteine through the phenylalanine, the CDR3 covers 15 amino acids. The entry retains the CDR3 DNA only, 45 bases that are in frame from base 1. CDR1 and CDR2 are read off the germline V gene (reference sequence) as GTSNPN and SVGIG. Compared with germline, V lacks 0 bases and J lacks 5 bases; bases without a gene match: 5. TCR cDNA was synthesized by 5'RACE template switching, which introduced a universal primer site and unique molecular identifiers. Priming for cDNA synthesis came from both the TCR alpha and TCR beta constant segments. Libraries were amplified in two PCR steps, with sample barcodes and sequencing adapters added in the second step. Sequencing of the libraries was done on either Illumina HiSeq 2500 (2x100 bp) or NovaSeq (2x150 bp). On the authors' methods: MIGEC was used to demultiplex reads and collapse the reads into UMI consensus sequences, and MiXCR was used for V(D)J alignment. Vaccine-responding clonotypes were defined with edgeR using replicate PBMC samples, requiring FDR below 0.01 and a log2 fold change above 5 up to day 15. Each bulk clonotype was labeled CD4 or CD8 based on which sequenced repertoire, CD4 or CD8, contained the clonotype at higher abundance. TCRdb reran the public reads through fastp at Q25 and MiXCR, keeping productive beta chains. Each CDR3 protein appears once, grouped with its most common genes and DNA. TCRdb, not the original authors, processed these V and J calls. The sample table holds a few hundred thousand distinct CDR3 sequences, of which approximately 16% were seen once. Jointly, the top ten make up 15% to 20% of the sample.

This clonotype was counted only a few times. The target of this receptor is not known. Nothing much larger sits one base from this clone, and base qualities are not available. This TCR was recovered from a man aged 18 to 30 who received the YFV17D yellow fever vaccine. The chain is assembled from TRBV30 and TRBJ2-1, and 9 junctional nucleotides match TRBD2. The sequences come from PBMCs, collected 5 to 6 days after the first yellow fever vaccination. The CDR3 reads as follows: CAWSVLAGGNNEQFF. The nucleotide sequence is given as TGTGCCTGGAGTGTATTGGCGGGGGGGAACAATGAGCAGTTCTTC.